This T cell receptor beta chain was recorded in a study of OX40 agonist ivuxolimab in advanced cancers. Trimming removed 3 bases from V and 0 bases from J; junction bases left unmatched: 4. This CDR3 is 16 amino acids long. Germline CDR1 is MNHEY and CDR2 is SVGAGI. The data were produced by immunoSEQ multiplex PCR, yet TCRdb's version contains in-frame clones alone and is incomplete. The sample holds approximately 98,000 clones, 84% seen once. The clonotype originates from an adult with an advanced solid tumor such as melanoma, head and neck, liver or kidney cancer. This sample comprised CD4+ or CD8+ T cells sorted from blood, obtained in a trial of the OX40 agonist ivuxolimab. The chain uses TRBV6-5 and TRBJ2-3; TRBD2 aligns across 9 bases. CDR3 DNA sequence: TGTGCCAGCAGTTATTTTAGCGGGAGTAGCACAGATACGCAGTATTTT. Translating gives CASSYFSGSSTDTQYF.